These T cell receptor beta chains were read from a single sample in a study of cytomegalovirus exposure and HLA in healthy donors. Data came from immunoSEQ multiplex PCR; TCRdb stores just in-frame clones and leaves some out. The sample contains about 220,000 clones, 82% of which appear only once. The source material was PBMCs. The source of these receptors is a man aged 35 to 55 in good health and CMV-seropositive. CDR3s include the opening cysteine and the closing phenylalanine or tryptophan. The D gene is left open where the match is weak. Rows give clone size only sometimes, using once, few, many, or a class for an expanded clone.

V gene: TRBV2; D gene: .; clone size: .; J gene: TRBJ2-3; CDR3 DNA: TGTGCCAGCAGTGTATCAGGGGCAGATACGCAGTATTTT; CDR3 protein: CASSVSGADTQYF
V gene: TRBV6-6; D gene: TRBD2; clone size: few; J gene: TRBJ2-1; CDR3 DNA: TGTGCCAGCGGAGGTAGCGGGGCCCTGAATGAGCAGTTCTTC; CDR3 protein: CASGGSGALNEQFF
V gene: TRBV5-1; D gene: TRBD2; clone size: .; J gene: TRBJ2-3; CDR3 DNA: TGCGCCAGCAGCCTCCCTAGCGGTAGCACAGATACGCAGTATTTT; CDR3 protein: CASSLPSGSTDTQYF
V gene: TRBV6-5; D gene: .; clone size: .; J gene: TRBJ2-1; CDR3 DNA: TGTGCCAGCAGTTACGAGGGCAGCTTATCCTACAATGAGCAGTTCTTC; CDR3 protein: CASSYEGSLSYNEQFF
V gene: TRBV19; D gene: TRBD2; clone size: .; J gene: TRBJ2-2; CDR3 DNA: TGTGCCACTCTAGCGGGAGGGGTCACCGGGGAGCTGTTTTTT; CDR3 protein: CATLAGGVTGELFF
V gene: TRBV29-1; D gene: .; clone size: .; J gene: TRBJ1-5; CDR3 DNA: TGCAGCGTGTGTACAGGGTTAAGCAATCAGCCCCAGCATTTT; CDR3 protein: CSVCTGLSNQPQHF
V gene: TRBV4-2; D gene: .; clone size: .; J gene: TRBJ2-7; CDR3 DNA: TGTGCCAGCAGCCACAGGCCCTCCTACGAGCAGTACTTC; CDR3 protein: CASSHRPSYEQYF
V gene: TRBV5-6; D gene: .; clone size: .; J gene: TRBJ2-5; CDR3 DNA: TGTGCCAGCAGCACGCCGGGACAAATAGAGACCCAGTACTTC; CDR3 protein: CASSTPGQIETQYF
V gene: TRBV18; D gene: TRBD1; clone size: .; J gene: TRBJ2-5; CDR3 DNA: TGTGCCAGCTCACTAACCCCGACAGGGGTCGGAGAGACCCAGTACTTC; CDR3 protein: CASSLTPTGVGETQYF
V gene: TRBV6-5; D gene: TRBD1; clone size: .; J gene: TRBJ1-3; CDR3 DNA: TGTGCCAGCAGGCCGGGACAGTACTCTGGAAACACCATATATTTT; CDR3 protein: CASRPGQYSGNTIYF
V gene: TRBV10-1; D gene: TRBD2; clone size: .; J gene: TRBJ2-1; CDR3 DNA: TGCGCCAGCAGTGAGTCCAGGACTAGCGGGAGCGATGAGCAGTTCTTC; CDR3 protein: CASSESRTSGSDEQFF
V gene: TRBV4-1; D gene: .; clone size: .; J gene: TRBJ1-5; CDR3 DNA: TGCGCCAGCAGCCAAGATTGGCGACAAAATCGGGGTCTACATCAGCCCCAGCATTTT; CDR3 protein: CASSQDWRQNRGLHQPQHF
V gene: TRBV7-8; D gene: TRBD1; clone size: .; J gene: TRBJ1-3; CDR3 DNA: TGTGCCAGCACCATACGAGCCCGGGACAGGGTTAACTCTGGAAACACCATATATTTT; CDR3 protein: CASTIRARDRVNSGNTIYF
V gene: TRBV27; D gene: .; clone size: .; J gene: TRBJ1-1; CDR3 DNA: TGTGCCAGCAGTTTATCGCAGGGGAACACTGAAGCTTTCTTT; CDR3 protein: CASSLSQGNTEAFF
V gene: TRBV28; D gene: TRBD1; clone size: .; J gene: TRBJ2-6; CDR3 DNA: TGTGCCAGCAGTCCCCAGGGGGCGCTTGGGGCCAACGTCCTGACTTTC; CDR3 protein: CASSPQGALGANVLTF
V gene: TRBV5-1; D gene: TRBD2; clone size: .; J gene: TRBJ2-1; CDR3 DNA: TGCGCCAGCAGCCGGGGGACTAGTTATTACAATGAGCAGTTCTTC; CDR3 protein: CASSRGTSYYNEQFF